The rows below give T cell receptor beta chains drawn from one sample of a study of PD-1 blockade in classical Hodgkin lymphoma. Assay: immunoSEQ multiplex PCR; the TCRdb copy retains only in-frame clones and omits some. This table holds fewer than 65,000 clones, around 90% found once. The source was peripheral blood mononuclear cells (PBMCs), collected at baseline. The receptor set was obtained from a human donor with classical Hodgkin lymphoma. Both conserved end residues are part of each CDR3. Fields, in order: J gene, V gene, D gene, CDR3 length, clone size, CDR3 DNA, CDR3 protein. The D gene is left open where the match is weak. Not all rows give a size; the values are once, few, many and, for expanded clones, a class.

j_call: TRBJ2-6
v_call: TRBV6-5
d_call: -
cdr3_length: 14
clone_size: -
cdr3_nt: TGTGCCAGCAGTTCCCCAGCTGGGGCCAACGTCCTGACTTTC
cdr3_aa: CASSSPAGANVLTF

j_call: TRBJ1-6
v_call: TRBV21-1
d_call: -
cdr3_length: 20
clone_size: -
cdr3_nt: TGTGCCTGCCCCAGGTTCGCTCGAGCCACAACGGGACAGGGGAATTCACCCCTCCACTTT
cdr3_aa: CACPRFARATTGQGNSPLHF

j_call: TRBJ1-5
v_call: TRBV5-8
d_call: -
cdr3_length: 17
clone_size: -
cdr3_nt: TGTGCCAGCAGCTTTTTCCCAGCCCGCGTCTTCAATCAGCCCCAGCATTTT
cdr3_aa: CASSFFPARVFNQPQHF

j_call: TRBJ2-7
v_call: TRBV7-2
d_call: -
cdr3_length: 14
clone_size: -
cdr3_nt: TGTGCCAGCAGCTTAGGAGGCGGGCCGTACGAGCAGTACTTC
cdr3_aa: CASSLGGGPYEQYF

j_call: TRBJ2-5
v_call: TRBV5-4
d_call: TRBD2
cdr3_length: 19
clone_size: -
cdr3_nt: TGTGCCAGCAGCTTGTTGATGTCTGGACTAGCGGGGAACCAAGAGACCCAGTACTTC
cdr3_aa: CASSLLMSGLAGNQETQYF

j_call: TRBJ2-7
v_call: TRBV9
d_call: -
cdr3_length: 13
clone_size: -
cdr3_nt: TGTGCCAGCAGCGTAAGCGGAGACTACGAGCAGTACTTC
cdr3_aa: CASSVSGDYEQYF

j_call: TRBJ2-7
v_call: TRBV2
d_call: -
cdr3_length: 15
clone_size: -
cdr3_nt: TGTGCCAGCAGTGAATCGGGACGGGGAAACTACGAGCAGTACTTC
cdr3_aa: CASSESGRGNYEQYF

j_call: TRBJ2-3
v_call: TRBV6-5
d_call: -
cdr3_length: 15
clone_size: once
cdr3_nt: TGTGCCAGCCAAGTAGGGACCACATACACAGATACGCAGTATTTT
cdr3_aa: CASQVGTTYTDTQYF

j_call: TRBJ2-5
v_call: TRBV28
d_call: TRBD2
cdr3_length: 19
clone_size: -
cdr3_nt: TGTGCCAGCAGTCTTTGGGCTAGCGGGGGGGCCGGGCGGATTGAGACCCAGTACTTC
cdr3_aa: CASSLWASGGAGRIETQYF

j_call: TRBJ1-1
v_call: TRBV19
d_call: TRBD1
cdr3_length: 13
clone_size: -
cdr3_nt: TGTGCCAGCGGGACAGGGACCAACACTGAAGCTTTCTTT
cdr3_aa: CASGTGTNTEAFF

j_call: TRBJ2-2
v_call: TRBV10-1
d_call: -
cdr3_length: 14
clone_size: -
cdr3_nt: TGCGCCAGCAGTTTTGGGGCGAACACCGGGGAGCTGTTTTTT
cdr3_aa: CASSFGANTGELFF

j_call: TRBJ2-3
v_call: TRBV4-1
d_call: -
cdr3_length: 15
clone_size: -
cdr3_nt: TGCGCCAGCAGCCAAGAACAGAGAGGGGCAGATACGCAGTATTTT
cdr3_aa: CASSQEQRGADTQYF

j_call: TRBJ2-5
v_call: TRBV6-5
d_call: TRBD2
cdr3_length: 14
clone_size: -
cdr3_nt: TGTGCCAGCAGTTATGAGGGACTAGCCTCTGCCCAGTACTTC
cdr3_aa: CASSYEGLASAQYF

j_call: TRBJ2-3
v_call: TRBV28
d_call: -
cdr3_length: 17
clone_size: -
cdr3_nt: TGTGCCAGCAGAACCCCTTGGGGCGGAGAAAGCACAGATACGCAGTATTTT
cdr3_aa: CASRTPWGGESTDTQYF